The 27 T cell receptor beta chains presented below share a single source sample, sequenced in a study of T cell responses to AZD1222 COVID-19 vaccine. Using immunoSEQ multiplex PCR, the repertoire was profiled, and TCRdb retains in-frame clones only, with some absent. Of under 80,000 clones listed, about four fifths are singletons. Sequenced material: peripheral blood, taken on day 0 of MenACWY control vaccination. Every receptor here comes from an adult in good health.

The CDR3 protein is CASSLGPVGTEAFF. The DNA of the CDR3 is TGTGCCAGCAGCTTGGGTCCGGTAGGCACTGAAGCTTTCTTT. This chain joins TRBV5-5 and TRBJ1-1; D not resolved. CDR3 size: 14 residues. V dropped 0 bases and J dropped 4 bases, with 10 bases sitting between them. Germline V gene sequence: CDR1 SGHKS, CDR2 YYEKEE (reference sequence).

The chain has TRBV29-1 and TRBJ1-1; maybe TRBD1 (5 bases). This CDR3 has 11 residues. V gave up 5 bases and J gave up 8 bases, with 12 bases separating them. Germline CDR1 reads SQVTM; CDR2 reads ANQGSEA. In DNA form, the CDR3 reads TGCAGCGTTTACACCGAGGGGGAAGCTTTCTTT. It is translated as CSVYTEGEAFF.

The V and J genes are TRBV7-8 and TRBJ1-2; no firm D call. The V gene's germline CDR1 is SGHVS and CDR2 FQNEAQ. The CDR3 runs 15 residues. Between the trimmed V and J ends, which lost 5 bases and 4 bases, there was a span of 17 bases. In nucleotides, the CDR3 is TGTGCCAGCAGCCAGACTACAGATTCACCCTATGGCTACACCTTC. Amino acids: CASSQTTDSPYGYTF.

This chain connects TRBV3-1 (or the pseudogene TRBV3-2) to TRBJ2-7; D is uncertain. The CDR3 is 13 residues long. From germline, CDR1 is LGHDT and CDR2 YNNKEL (reference sequence). The germline V and J ends were trimmed by 6 bases and 0 bases, with 9 bases remaining between them. DNA for the CDR3: TGTGCCAGCAGTCAGAAACCCTCCTACGAGCAGTACTTC. Its protein product is CASSQKPSYEQYF.

V and J are TRBV5-1 and TRBJ1-2, with D perhaps matching TRBD1 (5 bases). CDR1 is SGHRS and CDR2 is YFSETQ in the germline V gene. Trimming stripped 0 bases from V and 5 bases from J, with 8 bases between. The CDR3 sequence is 13 residues long. CDR3 sequence (DNA): TGCGCCAGCAGCTTGGAGGGGAGGTATGGCTACACCTTC. Its protein is CASSLEGRYGYTF.

The V gene is TRBV18, the J gene TRBJ1-4, with D possibly being TRBD1 (5 bases). V shed 4 bases and J shed 5 bases, with 14 bases lying between them. This CDR3 is 15 amino acids long. Per the germline V gene, CDR1 is KGHSH and CDR2 is LQKENI. The CDR3 spells CASSQWGSSNEKLFF. CDR3 coding DNA: TGTGCCAGCTCACAGTGGGGCAGTTCAAATGAAAAACTGTTTTTT.

V gene TRBV19 combines with J gene TRBJ1-4, with a weak D call TRBD1 (6 bases). The CDR3 is 13 amino acids. V was cut by 6 bases and J by 6 bases, with 11 bases left in between. Germline CDR1 and CDR2: LNHDA and SQIVND (reference sequence). The CDR3 sequence: CASRRTADEKLFF. In DNA form, the CDR3 reads TGTGCCAGTAGGAGGACAGCTGATGAAAAACTGTTTTTT.

The chain employs TRBV12-3 or TRBV12-4 and TRBJ1-2; perhaps TRBD1 as D (6 bases). The CDR3 has 13 residues. The V and J ends lost 1 base and 7 bases respectively, with 10 bases between them. The DNA for the CDR3 is TGTGCCAGCAGTTTAGACAGGGACGGTGGCTACACCTTC. It specifies CASSLDRDGGYTF.

The chain recombines TRBV5-1 with TRBJ2-7; D not resolved. Deletions cut 2 bases from V and 0 bases from J, with 6 bases between. Looked up from germline, CDR1 is SGHRS and CDR2 is YFSETQ. The CDR3 is 13 residues long. CDR3 in DNA: TGCGCCAGCAGCTTAGCGAGCTCCTACGAGCAGTACTTC. Translated, it gives CASSLASSYEQYF.

The CDR3 DNA reads as TGTGCCAGCAGCTTACCTTTAGGGGGGGGGAAAGAGACCCAGTACTTC. The encoded protein is CASSLPLGGGKETQYF. This sequence joins TRBV5-4 and TRBJ2-5; the D gene is possibly TRBD2 (7 bases). Germline V CDR1 and CDR2: SGHNT, YYREEE (reference sequence). Trimming removed 2 bases from V and 3 bases from J, with 17 bases in between. The CDR3 totals 16 residues.

The chain recombines TRBV4-2 with TRBJ2-5, with 8 bases that match TRBD2. Losses at the gene ends were 0 bases for V and 5 bases for J; bases not matched to a gene: 8. Germline V gene sequence: CDR1 LGHNA, CDR2 YNFKEQ. The length of the CDR3 is 16 residues. Written as DNA, the CDR3 is TGTGCCAGCAGCCAAGATAGACGGGGGGGCCGCGAGACCCAGTACTTC. This sequence encodes CASSQDRRGGRETQYF.

The chain recombines TRBV7-2 with TRBJ2-2; possible D gene TRBD2, 7 bases. The CDR3 runs to 15 residues. Trimming cost V 5 bases and J 4 bases, with 14 bases left between them. CDR1 and CDR2 from the germline V gene are SGHTA and FQGNSA. The CDR3 loop is CASSRGGAGTGELFF. The CDR3 DNA is TGTGCCAGCAGCCGTGGGGGGGCGGGCACCGGGGAGCTGTTTTTT.

J is TRBJ1-3 and V is TRBV19; D unclear. This CDR3 has 17 amino acids. With 4 bases removed from V and 0 bases from J, the gap between germline ends came to 16 bases. The germline gives CDR1 LNHDA, CDR2 SQIVND (reference sequence). CDR3 amino acids: CASSTLNDLSSGNTIYF. DNA for the CDR3: TGTGCCAGTAGTACACTTAACGACCTGAGCTCTGGAAACACCATATATTTT.

This chain uses TRBV9 with TRBJ2-1, with 10 bases aligning to TRBD1. This CDR3 is 15 amino acids long. V lost 4 bases, J lost 9 bases, and 10 bases stayed unmatched. The germline gives CDR1 SGDLS, CDR2 YYNGEE. The CDR3 nucleotides are TGTGCCAGCAGCTCCTCGACAGGGGGCGCGAGTGAGCAGTTCTTC. Protein product: CASSSSTGGASEQFF.

The chain uses TRBV27 and TRBJ1-6; 10 bases are a match to TRBD1. V was pared by 7 bases and J by 4 bases, with 4 bases of the junction left unmatched. Germline CDR1 is MNHEY and CDR2 is SMNVEV (reference sequence). The CDR3 is 15 residues long. In DNA form, the CDR3 reads TGTGCCAGCAAACCGGGACAGGGGTATAATTCACCCCTCCACTTT. Protein product: CASKPGQGYNSPLHF.

This clone was observed a handful of times. This sequence joins TRBV15 and TRBJ1-1; 7 positions agree with TRBD1. The CDR3 covers 13 residues. V trimming: 3 bases; J trimming: 6 bases; junction bases outside the gene matches: 4. Germline V gives CDR1 LNHNV, CDR2 YYDKDF (reference sequence). For the CDR3, the DNA is TGTGCCACCAGCAGCAACAGGGGCGCTGAAGCTTTCTTT. Translating gives CATSSNRGAEAFF.

This clone appeared many times. The genes are TRBV5-1 and TRBJ2-6; D possibly corresponds to TRBD2 (6 bases). V was clipped by 1 base and J by 0 bases, with 14 bases between them. CDR3 length: 18 residues. Germline CDR1 and CDR2: SGHRS and YFSETQ. The chain's CDR3 is CASSLSAGMGSGANVLTF. CDR3 bases: TGCGCCAGCAGCTTGTCGGCGGGGATGGGCTCTGGGGCCAACGTCCTGACTTTC.

The genes are TRBV28 and TRBJ1-1; no reliable D call. V lost 6 bases and J 1 base, leaving 18 bases between the germline ends. The V gene's germline CDR1 is MDHEN and CDR2 SYDVKM. The CDR3 contains 16 residues. The CDR3 protein is CASSLIPVPGNTEAFF. CDR3 nucleotide sequence: TGTGCCAGCAGCCTAATCCCAGTCCCGGGGAACACTGAAGCTTTCTTT.

The rearrangement links TRBV9 to TRBJ1-1; D not certain. The CDR3 runs to 14 residues. Trimming shortened V by 3 bases and J by 4 bases, and 13 bases separated the two germline ends. CDR1 is SGDLS and CDR2 is YYNGEE in the germline V gene. CDR3 DNA: TGTGCCAGCAGCGCGCGTGCAGGATTCACTGAAGCTTTCTTT. Its protein is CASSARAGFTEAFF.

The rearrangement links TRBV7-2 to TRBJ2-3; tentatively, D is TRBD1 (6 bases). The CDR3 sequence is 14 residues long. The germline V gene encodes CDR1 SGHTA and CDR2 FQGNSA. Deletions cut 3 bases from V and 0 bases from J, with 7 bases between. CDR3 region: CASSLGHSTDTQYF. CDR3 DNA sequence: TGTGCCAGCAGCTTGGGACATAGCACAGATACGCAGTATTTT.

The chain is built from TRBV7-3 and TRBJ2-1; possibly TRBD2 for D (7 bases). Germline V gene data show CDR1 as SGHTA and CDR2 as FQGTGA. Trimming removed 8 bases at V and 6 bases at J, with 17 bases between. The CDR3 sequence is 14 residues long. CDR3 nucleotide sequence: TGTGCCAGCCATGCGGGGGCGACTTGCAATGAGCAGTTCTTC. This sequence encodes CASHAGATCNEQFF.

The chain joins TRBV10-3 to TRBJ1-1; D is perhaps TRBD1 (6 bases). Trimming shortened V by 5 bases and J by 6 bases, and 19 bases separated the two germline ends. The CDR3 length is 15 residues. Germline lookup yields CDR1 ENHRY and CDR2 SYGVKD. In nucleotides, the CDR3 is TGTGCCATCAGTAAAAGTGTCAGGGGCCCAGCTGAAGCTTTCTTT. Translated, it gives CAISKSVRGPAEAFF.

The chain joins TRBV5-1 to TRBJ2-5; D unclear. V shed 2 bases and J shed 5 bases, with 13 bases lying between them. The CDR3 covers 14 residues. CDR1 is SGHRS and CDR2 is YFSETQ in the germline V gene. DNA of the CDR3: TGCGCCAGCAGCTTAGTGATTTCGGGTGAGACCCAGTACTTC. This gives the protein CASSLVISGETQYF.

Only one count was recorded for this clone. The chain employs TRBV30 and TRBJ1-2; 9 nucleotides line up with TRBD1. V lost 1 base, J lost 4 bases, and 4 bases stayed unmatched. CDR3 length equals 14 residues. Germline V gives CDR1 GTSNPN, CDR2 SVGIG (reference sequence). The DNA of the CDR3 is TGTGCCTGGAGTGAACAGGGGGCTGGCTATGGCTACACCTTC. Protein product: CAWSEQGAGYGYTF.

This sequence joins TRBV12-3 or TRBV12-4 and TRBJ2-1; D is ambiguous. V was pared by 11 bases and J by 2 bases, with 13 bases between. The CDR3 covers 13 residues. The CDR3 here is CASRARPYNEQFF. In DNA, the CDR3 is TGTGCCTCTAGGGCCCGGCCCTACAATGAGCAGTTCTTC.

The table lists this clone with a count of one. The chain recombines TRBV9 with TRBJ1-1; 9 bases align to TRBD1. The germline V gene encodes CDR1 SGDLS and CDR2 YYNGEE. CDR3 length: 15 amino acids. V gave up 3 bases and J gave up 4 bases; unmatched junction bases: 7. The CDR3 reads CASSAGTGPGTEAFF. For the CDR3, the DNA is TGTGCCAGCAGCGCGGGGACAGGGCCGGGCACTGAAGCTTTCTTT.

In this sample, this clone turned up once. The sample holds other DNA sequences that translate to the same CDR3. The rearrangement uses TRBV5-4 and TRBJ1-2; tentatively, D is TRBD1 (5 bases). CDR3 length: 13 amino acids. V lost 4 bases to trimming and J lost 4 bases, with 11 bases between them. CDR1 is SGHNT, CDR2 YYREEE, per germline (reference sequence). This CDR3 reads CASSLGGGYGYTF. CDR3 nucleotide sequence: TGTGCCAGCAGCCTGGGGGGGGGCTATGGCTACACCTTC.